Following are 13 T cell receptor beta chains from one sample sequenced in a study of blood T cells in healthy people across ages. Together with a sample-barcoded 5' primer, a J-beta primer mix was included in a second PCR lasting about 7 to 11 cycles. One entry per CDR3 protein results from TCRdb running MiXCR on the 5' RACE reads. The table shows 1.8 million or so distinct CDR3 sequences, with about two fifths occurring only once. The sequencing sample was made of blood. The origin of the receptors is a human donor in good health.

This clonotype was recorded many times. The chain joins TRBV29-1 to TRBJ2-3; D is perhaps TRBD2 (5 bases). This CDR3 has 14 residues. Trimming removed 0 bases from V and 2 bases from J, with 9 bases in between. The germline V gene has CDR1 SQVTM and CDR2 ANQGSEA. The DNA of the CDR3 is TGCAGCGTTGAAGATTTAGCGAACACAGATACGCAGTATTTT. It encodes CSVEDLANTDTQYF.

This clonotype was observed a few times. A much larger clone differs from this one at a single base, so this may be a read error. This chain links TRBV7-2 with TRBJ2-7, with a tentative D call TRBD1 (6 bases). The CDR3 has 15 residues. The germline CDR1 and CDR2 sequences are SGHTA and FQGNSA. The CDR3 loop is CANSFSAGATYEQYF. CDR3 sequence (DNA): TGTGCCAACAGCTTCAGCGCAGGGGCGACCTACGAGCAGTACTTC. Using reference TRBV7-2 and TRBJ2-7 for the parts outside the CDR3, the full variable domain is GAGVSQSPSNKVTEKGKDVELRCDPISGHTALYWYRQSLGQGLEFLIYFQGNSAPDKSGLPSDRFSAERTGGSVSTLTIQRTQQEDSAVYLCANSFSAGATYEQYFGPGTRLTVT.

The chain couples TRBV6-6 to TRBJ2-7, with a weak D call TRBD1 (6 bases). The V and J ends lost 5 bases and 0 bases respectively, with 14 bases between them. There are 15 residues in the CDR3. In germline, CDR1 is MNHNY, CDR2 SVGAGI (reference sequence). CDR3 coding DNA: TGTGCCAGCAGTAATCGACAGGAGAGCTCCTACGAGCAGTACTTC. Translation: CASSNRQESSYEQYF.

As for this clonotype: At one end the junction does not follow the germline gene, possibly because of a read error. The chain links TRBV12-5 to TRBJ1-2; the D gene is possibly TRBD1 (6 bases). The CDR3 length is 13 residues. Germline V gene lookup returns CDR1 LGHNT and CDR2 FRNRAP. In DNA form, the CDR3 reads TGTGCTAATGGTTTTGAGGGGGACTATGGCTACACCTTC. Its protein product is CANGFEGDYGYTF.

There are a few counts of this clonotype. The J gene is TRBJ2-3, the V gene TRBV20-1; D is perhaps TRBD2 (7 bases). In germline, CDR1 is DFQATT, CDR2 SNEGSKA (reference sequence). The CDR3 runs 14 residues. V lost 3 bases to trimming and J lost 2 bases, with 12 bases between them. The CDR3 sequence is CSARTRGATDTQYF. The CDR3 DNA follows: TGCAGTGCTAGGACCCGGGGGGCCACAGATACGCAGTATTTT.

The chain joins TRBV7-3 to TRBJ2-7; D may be TRBD2 (6 bases). The germline CDR1 and CDR2 sequences are SGHTA and FQGTGA. This CDR3 spans 14 amino acids. V was pared by 2 bases and J by 6 bases, with 14 bases between. The CDR3 DNA sequence: TGTGCCAGCAGCTTAGAGGACACGCGGGGCGAGCAGTACTTC. Its protein product is CASSLEDTRGEQYF. Combining the CDR3 with reference TRBV7-3 and TRBJ2-7 gives the whole variable domain GAGVSQTPSNKVTEKGKYVELRCDPISGHTALYWYRQSLGQGPEFLIYFQGTGAADDSGLPNDRFFAVRPEGSVSTLKIQRTERGDSAVYLCASSLEDTRGEQYFGPGTRLTVT.

The rearrangement uses TRBV2 and TRBJ1-1, with D tentatively TRBD1 (6 bases). Germline CDR1 SNHLY, CDR2 FYNNEI. This CDR3 contains 15 residues. Trimming left V 4 bases short and J 1 base short, with 13 bases between. CDR3 residues: CASSVGGLPNTEAFF. For the CDR3, the DNA is TGTGCCAGCAGTGTAGGGGGACTGCCGAACACTGAAGCTTTCTTT.

In its sample, this clonotype was seen once. The chain couples TRBV20-1 to TRBJ2-2, with unresolved D. The CDR3 is 13 residues long. V was clipped by 4 bases and J by 1 base, with 7 bases between them. The germline V gene has CDR1 DFQATT and CDR2 SNEGSKA (reference sequence). DNA for the CDR3: TGCAGTGCTACAAGATTGAACACCGGGGAGCTGTTTTTT. Its translation is CSATRLNTGELFF.

This chain connects TRBV28 to TRBJ2-6; tentatively, D is TRBD2 (6 bases). V lost 3 bases and J lost 0, with 18 bases in between. CDR3 length: 19 residues. The V gene's germline CDR1 is MDHEN and CDR2 SYDVKM. The CDR3 nucleotides read TGTGCCAGCAGTTTTGCCCCCGGGCGGGGTAGCTCTGGGGCCAACGTCCTGACTTTC. Translating it yields CASSFAPGRGSSGANVLTF.

This clonotype has only a few counts. The rearrangement links TRBV7-6 to TRBJ1-2; the match to TRBD1 covers 9 bases. Trimming took 2 bases from V and 7 from J; bases not matched to a gene: 11. The CDR3 is made up of 16 amino acids. Germline V gene lookup returns CDR1 SGHVS and CDR2 FNYEAQ. CDR3 in DNA: TGTGCCAGCAGCTTAAATGAGGGACAGGGTCACGTTGGCTACACCTTC. Amino acids: CASSLNEGQGHVGYTF.

With regard to this clonotype: Germline and junction disagree at one end, which may indicate a read error. The chain recombines TRBV4-2 with TRBJ1-1; D is possibly TRBD1 (6 bases). CDR3 size: 17 residues. The germline V gene encodes CDR1 LGHNA and CDR2 YNFKEQ. CDR3 bases: TGTGCCAGCAGCCAAGCCCCACAGGGAGGGGAGAACACTGGAGCTTTCTTT. Protein product: CASSQAPQGGENTGAFF.

This clonotype was detected once. The chain recombines TRBV13 with TRBJ1-2, with D possibly matching TRBD1 (5 bases). Germline CDR1 and CDR2: PRHDT and FYEKMQ (reference sequence). The V end lost 5 bases, the J end lost 0 bases, and 13 bases lay between the germline ends. CDR3 length: 15 amino acids. In DNA, the CDR3 is TGTGCCAGCAGCCCCAGGACACAGCCTAACTATGGCTACACCTTC. Translated: CASSPRTQPNYGYTF.

This rearrangement joins TRBV7-2 to TRBJ1-1; D perhaps matches TRBD1 (5 bases). The CDR3 runs to 13 residues. V was trimmed by 7 bases and J by 5 bases, leaving 14 bases between them. Per the germline V gene, CDR1 is SGHTA and CDR2 is FQGNSA. The CDR3 DNA sequence: TGTGCCAGCATCCGCCAGGGAGGGACTGAAGCTTTCTTT. Its translation is CASIRQGGTEAFF.